The rows below give T cell receptor beta chains drawn from one sample of a study of OX40 agonist ivuxolimab in advanced cancers. Profiled with immunoSEQ multiplex PCR; TCRdb holds only in-frame clones, not every one. The sample yields some 80,000 clones, roughly 91% seen once. Here the sequenced sample was CD4+ or CD8+ T cells sorted from blood, taken in a trial of the OX40 agonist ivuxolimab. The receptor source for this set is an adult with an advanced solid tumor such as melanoma, head and neck, liver or kidney cancer. CDR3s include the opening cysteine and the closing phenylalanine or tryptophan. A D gene is named only where the DNA matches it firmly. Clone sizes are given selectively: once, few, many, or a class where the clone is expanded.

cdr3_nt: TGTGCCAGCAGTGGGACAGTTGGTGAAAAACTGTTTTTT
cdr3_aa: CASSGTVGEKLFF
d_call: TRBD1
v_call: TRBV28
clone_size: -
j_call: TRBJ1-4

cdr3_nt: TGTGCCCGCAGAAGGGGGCCTAAGAAAACTTATTCACCCCTCCACTTT
cdr3_aa: CARRRGPKKTYSPLHF
d_call: TRBD1
v_call: TRBV6-4
clone_size: -
j_call: TRBJ1-6

cdr3_nt: TGTGCCAGCAGTTTACAGGGTAACATTCAGTACTTC
cdr3_aa: CASSLQGNIQYF
d_call: -
v_call: TRBV28
clone_size: -
j_call: TRBJ2-4

cdr3_nt: TGTGCCAGCGGGGACAAGGGACGAGCCTACGAGCAGTACTTC
cdr3_aa: CASGDKGRAYEQYF
d_call: -
v_call: TRBV6-1
clone_size: -
j_call: TRBJ2-7

cdr3_nt: TGTGCCAGCACCTTCCACGGCAGGGTCACCTACGAGCAGTACTTC
cdr3_aa: CASTFHGRVTYEQYF
d_call: -
v_call: TRBV28
clone_size: -
j_call: TRBJ2-7

cdr3_nt: TGCAGCGTGGGGAAGGGGGGGCTGGAACAGCCCCAGCATTTT
cdr3_aa: CSVGKGGLEQPQHF
d_call: -
v_call: TRBV29-1
clone_size: -
j_call: TRBJ1-5

cdr3_nt: TGTGCCAGCAGCTTCACCCCGACAGGTCCCAACTGTAGCAATCAGCCCCAGCATTTT
cdr3_aa: CASSFTPTGPNCSNQPQHF
d_call: -
v_call: TRBV11-3
clone_size: once
j_call: TRBJ1-5

cdr3_nt: TGTGCCAGCTCACTCACCGCTCGGACAGGGGGCGGCTGGGAGACCCAGTACTTC
cdr3_aa: CASSLTARTGGGWETQYF
d_call: TRBD1
v_call: TRBV18
clone_size: -
j_call: TRBJ2-5

cdr3_nt: TGTGCCAGCAGTTACTCGCCAGTTCCAGATACGCAGTATTTT
cdr3_aa: CASSYSPVPDTQYF
d_call: -
v_call: TRBV6-5
clone_size: -
j_call: TRBJ2-3

cdr3_nt: TGTGCCAGCAGCCTAGCGGTTAGTTCCCCCTACAATGAGCAGTTCTTC
cdr3_aa: CASSLAVSSPYNEQFF
d_call: TRBD2
v_call: TRBV9
clone_size: -
j_call: TRBJ2-1

cdr3_nt: TGTGCCACCAGCAGGGGCCGGGACAGGAGCACCTACGAGCAGTACTTC
cdr3_aa: CATSRGRDRSTYEQYF
d_call: TRBD1
v_call: TRBV15
clone_size: -
j_call: TRBJ2-7

cdr3_nt: TGTGCCAGCGCGGAGGCTCTCTACAATGAGCAGTTCTTC
cdr3_aa: CASAEALYNEQFF
d_call: -
v_call: TRBV6-1
clone_size: once
j_call: TRBJ2-1

cdr3_nt: TGTGCCAGCAGCGTAGGAGCGGGGGGCGAAGGCTATGGCTACACCTTC
cdr3_aa: CASSVGAGGEGYGYTF
d_call: -
v_call: TRBV9
clone_size: -
j_call: TRBJ1-2

cdr3_nt: TGTGCCAGCAGTCACAGCAACCCTAACTATGGCTACACCTTC
cdr3_aa: CASSHSNPNYGYTF
d_call: -
v_call: TRBV7-2
clone_size: once
j_call: TRBJ1-2

cdr3_nt: TGTGCCAGCAGCCCCATCGAGGGCCTGGGGACAGGGAATAACCAGTACTTC
cdr3_aa: CASSPIEGLGTGNNQYF
d_call: TRBD1
v_call: TRBV11-2
clone_size: -
j_call: TRBJ2-5

cdr3_nt: TGTGCCAGCTCATCCCGGGCAGGGAGCACAGATACGCAGTATTTT
cdr3_aa: CASSSRAGSTDTQYF
d_call: -
v_call: TRBV18
clone_size: -
j_call: TRBJ2-3

cdr3_nt: TGTGCCTGGAGTGTAGTAGGAGTGAACACTGAAGCTTTCTTT
cdr3_aa: CAWSVVGVNTEAFF
d_call: -
v_call: TRBV30
clone_size: -
j_call: TRBJ1-1

cdr3_nt: TGCGCCAGCAGCCGGGTAACAGGGGGGCAAGAGCAGTACTTC
cdr3_aa: CASSRVTGGQEQYF
d_call: TRBD1
v_call: TRBV5-1
clone_size: -
j_call: TRBJ2-7

cdr3_nt: TGTGCCAGCAGCCCCCGACCCCCGGCGGGGGGGCCATCGGGCGAGCAGTTCTTC
cdr3_aa: CASSPRPPAGGPSGEQFF
d_call: TRBD2
v_call: TRBV7-6
clone_size: -
j_call: TRBJ2-1

cdr3_nt: TGTGCCAGCAGCTACCGGGACACCAACTACGAGCAGTACTTC
cdr3_aa: CASSYRDTNYEQYF
d_call: -
v_call: TRBV27
clone_size: -
j_call: TRBJ2-7

cdr3_nt: TGTGCCAGCAGCTTGGGAGGGAACACCGGGGAGCTGTTTTTT
cdr3_aa: CASSLGGNTGELFF
d_call: -
v_call: TRBV5-4
clone_size: -
j_call: TRBJ2-2

cdr3_nt: TGTGCCAGCAGCCCCCGGGATATAGGGACAGTGCAGTATTTT
cdr3_aa: CASSPRDIGTVQYF
d_call: TRBD1
v_call: TRBV11-2
clone_size: -
j_call: TRBJ2-3

cdr3_nt: TGTGCCTGGAGTGTAGGGGGCGCGTTCGGAAACACCATATATTTT
cdr3_aa: CAWSVGGAFGNTIYF
d_call: TRBD1
v_call: TRBV30
clone_size: -
j_call: TRBJ1-3

cdr3_nt: TGTGCCAGCAGTTCGGATCGAGGGACAGGGAACTTCGAGCAGTACTTC
cdr3_aa: CASSSDRGTGNFEQYF
d_call: TRBD1
v_call: TRBV6-5
clone_size: few
j_call: TRBJ2-7

cdr3_nt: TGCGCCAGCAGCTTGGAGCTGGGTGGCCCTATCTATGGCTACACCTTC
cdr3_aa: CASSLELGGPIYGYTF
d_call: -
v_call: TRBV5-1
clone_size: -
j_call: TRBJ1-2

cdr3_nt: TGTGCCAGCCGGGACTTGGAATACGAGCAGTACTTC
cdr3_aa: CASRDLEYEQYF
d_call: -
v_call: TRBV27
clone_size: -
j_call: TRBJ2-7

cdr3_nt: TGTGCCAGCAGGCGGATGACAGGAGGGGGAAACACCATATATTTT
cdr3_aa: CASRRMTGGGNTIYF
d_call: -
v_call: TRBV11-2
clone_size: -
j_call: TRBJ1-3

cdr3_nt: TGTGCCAGCAGGGCCGGGCCCACCACCGGCAGTGGCAATCAGCCCCAGCATTTT
cdr3_aa: CASRAGPTTGSGNQPQHF
d_call: -
v_call: TRBV28
clone_size: once
j_call: TRBJ1-5

cdr3_nt: TGTGCCAGCAGCCAATCAGGGTCTAGCGCGACTGAAGCTTTCTTT
cdr3_aa: CASSQSGSSATEAFF
d_call: -
v_call: TRBV11-3
clone_size: -
j_call: TRBJ1-1